This T cell receptor beta chain was observed in a study of shared clonotypes between healthy human individuals. Concerning this clone: Its target is unknown.

General study points: Clonotype sharing across four donors was observed for about 4.8% of naive CD4 clonotypes.

Germline-derived CDR1 and CDR2 are SNHLY and FYNNEI. Trimming stripped 3 bases from V and 3 bases from J, with 16 bases between. The CDR3 has 16 residues. Data came from immunoSEQ multiplex PCR; TCRdb stores just in-frame clones and leaves some out. The repertoire holds about 2,500,000 clones, with 90% to 95% as singletons. The chain joins TRBV2 to TRBJ2-3, with D perhaps given as TRBD1 or TRBD2 (5 bases each). This receptor was identified in a man aged 18 to 30 in good health. Sequencing used naive CD4+ T cells sorted from blood. Regarding subset: CD45RA+ positively selected. The CDR3 is CASSELGGLKTDTQYF. In nucleotides, the CDR3 is TGTGCCAGCAGTGAGCTTGGGGGTCTTAAGACAGATACGCAGTATTTT.